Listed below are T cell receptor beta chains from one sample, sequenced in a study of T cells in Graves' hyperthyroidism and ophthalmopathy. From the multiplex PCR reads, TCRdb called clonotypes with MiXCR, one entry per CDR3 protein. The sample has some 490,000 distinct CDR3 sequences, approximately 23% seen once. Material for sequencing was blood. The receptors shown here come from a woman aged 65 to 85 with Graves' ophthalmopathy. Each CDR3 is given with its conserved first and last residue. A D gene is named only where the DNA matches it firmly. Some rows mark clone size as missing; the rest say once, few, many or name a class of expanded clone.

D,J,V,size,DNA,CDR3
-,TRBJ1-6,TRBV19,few,TGTGCCAGTAGTCCGAGAGGGGGTACCGGGAATTCACCCCTCCACTTT,CASSPRGGTGNSPLHF
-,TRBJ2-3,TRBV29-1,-,TGCAGCGTTGTTCGGGGTTCGGGCACAGATACGCAGTATTTT,CSVVRGSGTDTQYF
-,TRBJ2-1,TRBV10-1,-,TGCGCCAGCAGTGATTCCGGACTGGACAATGAGCAGTTCTTC,CASSDSGLDNEQFF
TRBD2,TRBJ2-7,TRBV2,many,TGTGCCAGCAGCATGGGCGGGAGAGGCGAGCAGTACTTC,CASSMGGRGEQYF
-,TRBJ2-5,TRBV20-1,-,TGCAGTGCTAGGCTGGGGCCGGGAGAGACCCAGTACTTC,CSARLGPGETQYF
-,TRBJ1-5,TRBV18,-,TGTGCCAGCTCACCATATTCAGGGAGTCAGCCCCAGCATTTT,CASSPYSGSQPQHF
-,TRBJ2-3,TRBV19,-,TGTGCCAGTAGTCCAAGGGGGGAAGGTACGCAGTATTTT,CASSPRGEGTQYF
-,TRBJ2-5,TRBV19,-,TGTGCCAGTAGTATAGTAGGCAGCGAAGAGACCCAGTACTTC,CASSIVGSEETQYF
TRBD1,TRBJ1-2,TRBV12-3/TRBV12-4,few,TGTGCCAGCAGTGATACCGGGACAGGGCTACTCTATGGCTACACCTTC,CASSDTGTGLLYGYTF
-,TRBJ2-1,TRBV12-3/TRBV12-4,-,TGTGCCAGCAGGCGTACTAGCTCTGAGCAGTTCTTC,CASRRTSSEQFF
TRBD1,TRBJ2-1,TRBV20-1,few,TGCAGTGCGCGGACAGGGCGTGGTGAGCAGTTCTTC,CSARTGRGEQFF
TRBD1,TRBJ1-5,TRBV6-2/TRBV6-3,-,TGTGCCAGCAGCGGACAGGGAAAGAATCAGCCCCAGCATTTT,CASSGQGKNQPQHF
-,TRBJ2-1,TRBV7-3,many,TGTGCCAGCAGCCCCGGGACGGGGTCTGGGCAGTTCTTC,CASSPGTGSGQFF
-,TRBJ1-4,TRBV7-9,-,TGTGCCAGCAGCTTATCTGGGCTCGAGGTTGAAAAACTGTTTTTT,CASSLSGLEVEKLFF
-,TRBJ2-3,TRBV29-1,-,TGCAGCGTTTTTAGAGATACGCAGTATTTT,CSVFRDTQYF
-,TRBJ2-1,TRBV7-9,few,TGTGCCAGCAAAGGGACTGCCAATTACAATGAGCAGTTCTTC,CASKGTANYNEQFF
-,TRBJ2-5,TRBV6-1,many,TGTGCCAGCAGTGGACTGGAACGGGGGTACCAAGAGACCCAGTACTTC,CASSGLERGYQETQYF
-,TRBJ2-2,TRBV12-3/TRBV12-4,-,TGTGCCAGCACCTCGGGGCTAGGGGGTTACACCGGGGAGCTGTTTTTT,CASTSGLGGYTGELFF
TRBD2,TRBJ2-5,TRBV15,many,TGTGCCACCAGCCAACCAGGGGCTAGCGGGAGAGAAGAGACCCAGTACTTC,CATSQPGASGREETQYF
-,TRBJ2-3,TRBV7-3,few,TGTGCCAGCAGCTCCTTGGGCACAGATACGCAGTATTTT,CASSSLGTDTQYF
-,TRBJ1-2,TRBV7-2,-,TGTGCCAGCAGCTTTTGGTCGGGGGGGAATGGCTACACCTTC,CASSFWSGGNGYTF
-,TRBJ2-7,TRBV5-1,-,TGCGCCAGCAGCCCTGGTGGACGTAGCTCCTACGAGCAGTACTTC,CASSPGGRSSYEQYF
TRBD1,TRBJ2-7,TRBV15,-,TGTGCCACCAGCAGAGAGGACAGGCTCGACTACGAGCAGTACTTC,CATSREDRLDYEQYF
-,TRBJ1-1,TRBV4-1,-,TGCGCCAGCAGCCATCCGCGGAGAGAGGGCACTGAAGCTTTCTTT,CASSHPRREGTEAFF
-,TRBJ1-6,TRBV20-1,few,TGCAGTGCTATAAACGAAAATTCACCCCTCCACTTT,CSAINENSPLHF
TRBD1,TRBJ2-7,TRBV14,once,TGTGCCAGCAACCATAGGTGGGACAGGGTCCTCTCCTACGAGCAGTACTTC,CASNHRWDRVLSYEQYF
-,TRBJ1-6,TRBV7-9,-,TGTGCCAGCAGCCCTCCCAGGGATAATTCACCCCTCCACTTT,CASSPPRDNSPLHF
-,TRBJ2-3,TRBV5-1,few,TGCGCCAGCGGTCCTCAGTATAGCACAGATACGCAGTATTTT,CASGPQYSTDTQYF
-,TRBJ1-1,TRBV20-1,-,TGCAGCGGAGGGCGGGTTAGCACTGAAGCTTTCTTT,CSGGRVSTEAFF
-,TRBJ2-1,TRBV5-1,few,TGCGCCAGCAGCTTGCATGTGGGACTCCCCGGCGCGAGCTCCTACAATGAGCAGTTCTTC,CASSLHVGLPGASSYNEQFF
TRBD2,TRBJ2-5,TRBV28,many,TGTGCCAGCAGCCGACTAGGACGGGGCAGGACTAGCGGGATGAGAAAAGAGACCCAGTACTTC,CASSRLGRGRTSGMRKETQYF
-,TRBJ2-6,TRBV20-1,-,TGCAGTGCTAGTGCGGGGGCCCTTAGCTCTGGGGCCAACGTCCTGACTTTC,CSASAGALSSGANVLTF
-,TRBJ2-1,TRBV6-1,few,TGTGCCAGCAGCTCCATACTGGCGTCCAATGAGCAGTTCTTC,CASSSILASNEQFF
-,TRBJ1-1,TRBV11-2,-,TGTGCCAGCAGCTTAGGCGAGCAGAACACTGAAGCTTTCTTT,CASSLGEQNTEAFF
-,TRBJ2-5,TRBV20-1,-,TGCAGTGCTAGCTTTCCGGACCCCGGCGAGAGCCAGTACTTC,CSASFPDPGESQYF
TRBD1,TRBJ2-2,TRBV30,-,TGTGCCTGCGCCGGGACAGGGATTACCGGGGAGCTGTTTTTT,CACAGTGITGELFF
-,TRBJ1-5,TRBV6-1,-,TGTGCCAGCAGTGAATGGGTTAGCAATCAGCCCCAGCATTTT,CASSEWVSNQPQHF
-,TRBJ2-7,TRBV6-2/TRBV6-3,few,TGTGCCAGCAACCCCCACAGCTCCTACGAGCAGTACTTC,CASNPHSSYEQYF
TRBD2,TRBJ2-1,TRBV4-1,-,TGCGCCAGCAGCCATAGCGGAACGGGGGGGAATGAGCAGTTCTTC,CASSHSGTGGNEQFF
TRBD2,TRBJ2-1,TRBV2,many,TGTGCCACCTTACCGGGAGGGTCCTACAATGAGCAGTTCTTC,CATLPGGSYNEQFF
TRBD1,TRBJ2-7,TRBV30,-,TGTGCCTGTGGACAGGGAAGGGTTGGCGACGAGCAGTACTTC,CACGQGRVGDEQYF
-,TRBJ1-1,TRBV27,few,TGTGCCAGCGGTCTGGTATCGAGCACTGAAGCTTCCTTT,CASGLVSSTEASF
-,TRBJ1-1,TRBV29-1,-,TGCAGCGTTCCAAGACAGGCCGCGAACACTGAAGCTTTCTTT,CSVPRQAANTEAFF
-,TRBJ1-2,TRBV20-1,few,TGCAGTGCTTGGACAAGGGGGGTGGATGGCTACACCTTC,CSAWTRGVDGYTF
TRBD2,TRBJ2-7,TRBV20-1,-,TGCAGTGCCCCAGCGGGAGGACGGCTTTCGGGCGAGCAGTACTTC,CSAPAGGRLSGEQYF
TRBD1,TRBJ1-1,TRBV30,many,TGTGCCTGGAGTGGACAGGGATTGAGCACTGAAGCTTTCTTT,CAWSGQGLSTEAFF
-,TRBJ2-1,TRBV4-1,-,TGCGCCAGCAGCCCCACGCGTGGCGGAATCTACAATGAGCAGTTCTTC,CASSPTRGGIYNEQFF
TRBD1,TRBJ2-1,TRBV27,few,TGTGCCAGCAGCCCACTCGGGACAGGGACCTACAATGAGCAGTTCTTC,CASSPLGTGTYNEQFF
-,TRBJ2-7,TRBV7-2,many,TGTGCCAGCAGCTTAGCACAGGTCTCCTACGAGCAGTACTTC,CASSLAQVSYEQYF
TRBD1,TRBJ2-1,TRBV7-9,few,TGTGCCAGCATGACAGGGGGCATCTACAATGAGCAGTTCTTC,CASMTGGIYNEQFF
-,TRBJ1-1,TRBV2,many,TGTGCCAGCACGGGAAGTAGGGATTTTGAAGCTTTCTTT,CASTGSRDFEAFF
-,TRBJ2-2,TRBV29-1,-,TGCAGCGTTGCAAGGGAAGGTATCACCGGGGAGCTGTTTTTT,CSVAREGITGELFF
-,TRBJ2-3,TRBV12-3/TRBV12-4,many,TGTGCCAGCAGCATCACTCTAGCGACAAGGAGGGATACGCAGTATTTT,CASSITLATRRDTQYF
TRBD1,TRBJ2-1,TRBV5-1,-,TGCGCCAGCAGCTGGACAGGGACCGGCGGCTTCAATGAGCAGTTCTTC,CASSWTGTGGFNEQFF